Below, 29 T cell receptor beta chains from the same sample are listed, as sequenced in a study of T cell changes during pregnancy in multiple sclerosis. Profiling relied on immunoSEQ multiplex PCR, and the TCRdb table lists in-frame clones only, not all of them. This sample yields about 38,000 clones, of which 91% are seen a single time; 12% belongs to the top ten. The starting material was CD8+ T cells from peripheral blood mononuclear cells, obtained after pregnancy. The source is a female donor with multiple sclerosis, enrolled in a pregnancy study.

CDR3: CASSLWRGGQPQHF. The CDR3 nucleotides read TGTGCCAGCAGTTTGTGGCGGGGGGGTCAGCCCCAGCATTTT. The rearrangement uses TRBV27 and TRBJ1-5; TRBD1 might be the D (5 bases). Trimming shortened V by 3 bases and J by 6 bases, and 12 bases separated the two germline ends. The CDR3 sequence is 14 residues long. The germline gives CDR1 MNHEY, CDR2 SMNVEV (reference sequence).

The chain links TRBV5-5 to TRBJ1-5; 9 bases map to TRBD1. There are 15 residues in the CDR3. Trimming removed 2 bases from V and 2 bases from J; junction bases left unmatched: 2. Germline-derived CDR1 and CDR2 are SGHKS and YYEKEE (reference sequence). In DNA, the CDR3 is TGTGCCAGCAGCTTTGGGGACAGGGGCAATCAGCCCCAGCATTTT. Its translation: CASSFGDRGNQPQHF. The full variable domain, its missing parts supplied by reference TRBV5-5 and TRBJ1-5, is DAGVTQSPTHLIKTRGQQVTLRCSPISGHKSVSWYQQVLGQGPQFIFQYYEKEERGRGNFPDRFSARQFPNYSSELNVNALLLGDSALYLCASSFGDRGNQPQHFGDGTRLSIL.

V and J are TRBV7-9 and TRBJ1-4; D is undetermined. The CDR3 length is 15 residues. Trimming pared 5 bases from V and 12 bases from J, leaving 22 bases between. The germline V gene has CDR1 SEHNR and CDR2 FQNEAQ (reference sequence). This chain's CDR3 is CASSTNKGSGKELFF. The CDR3 nucleotides are TGTGCCAGCAGCACCAACAAGGGCAGCGGGAAGGAACTGTTTTTT.

The gene calls are TRBV9 and TRBJ1-1; D call uncertain. Germline loops: CDR1 SGDLS, CDR2 YYNGEE. This CDR3 has 14 residues. The CDR3 DNA follows: TGTACCCTCGGGAGGGAAATAATGAACACTGAAGCTTTCTTT. Translating gives CTLGREIMNTEAFF.

The chain combines TRBV27 with TRBJ2-1; maybe TRBD1 (6 bases). V lost 0 bases and J 5 bases, leaving 11 bases between the germline ends. Germline V gene data show CDR1 as MNHEY and CDR2 as SMNVEV (reference sequence). The CDR3 contains 15 residues. The CDR3, as DNA: TGTGCCAGCAGTTTATCCCCTGGACAGCACAATGAGCAGTTCTTC. It is translated as CASSLSPGQHNEQFF.

For the CDR3, the DNA is TGTGCCAGCAGCGTAGGCGGTTCGGGGAATCAGCCCCAGCATTTT. Its protein product is CASSVGGSGNQPQHF. The rearrangement links TRBV9 to TRBJ1-5, with unresolved D. The V end was cut by 0 bases, the J end by 4 bases, with 11 bases between. This CDR3 is built from 15 residues. Germline lookup yields CDR1 SGDLS and CDR2 YYNGEE.

V is TRBV19 and J is TRBJ2-1; 7 nucleotides align to TRBD1. V lost 7 bases, J lost 6 bases, and 6 bases stayed unmatched. Germline CDR1 is LNHDA and CDR2 is SQIVND (reference sequence). This CDR3 region has 13 residues. The CDR3 DNA follows: TGTGCCAGTACTATGACAGGGCCCAATGAGCAGTTCTTC. Amino acid sequence: CASTMTGPNEQFF.

The chain carries TRBV10-3 and TRBJ1-1; D is ambiguous. Trimming cost V 3 bases and J 1 base, with 6 bases left between them. Germline CDR1 ENHRY, CDR2 SYGVKD. The CDR3 runs to 13 residues. The CDR3 region has the DNA TGTGCCATCAGTGACGCGGGGAACACTGAAGCTTTCTTT. Translated, it gives CAISDAGNTEAFF.

The chain recombines TRBV19 with TRBJ2-2; weak D call: TRBD1 (6 bases). This CDR3 comprises 12 residues. Trimming took off 6 bases at V and 8 bases at J, with 10 bases between the two ends. The V gene's germline CDR1 is LNHDA and CDR2 SQIVND (reference sequence). In DNA, the CDR3 is TGTGCCAGTAGCAGGGGTTTAGGGGAGCTGTTTTTT. Amino acid sequence: CASSRGLGELFF. Variable domain in full (rest from reference TRBV19 and TRBJ2-2): DGGITQSPKYLFRKEGQNVTLSCEQNLNHDAMYWYRQDPGQGLRLIYYSQIVNDFQKGDIAEGYSVSREKKESFPLTVTSAQKNPTAFYLCASSRGLGELFFGEGSRLTVL.

The chain uses TRBV28 and TRBJ1-4, with D maybe TRBD1 (6 bases). Trimming stripped 5 bases from V and 6 bases from J, with 16 bases between. CDR3 length: 15 residues. Looked up from germline, CDR1 is MDHEN and CDR2 is SYDVKM. CDR3 protein: CASSPWGGSDEKLFF. CDR3 in DNA: TGTGCCAGCAGTCCATGGGGGGGCTCGGATGAAAAACTGTTTTTT.

V gene TRBV19 combines with J gene TRBJ1-2, with D possibly TRBD1 on 6 matching bases. Per germline, CDR1 LNHDA and CDR2 SQIVND (reference sequence). Between the trimmed V and J ends, which lost 3 bases and 7 bases, there was a span of 12 bases. The CDR3 is made up of 13 amino acids. CDR3: CASSISRGVGYTF. DNA of the CDR3: TGTGCCAGTAGTATCAGCAGGGGAGTTGGCTACACCTTC.

The V and J genes are TRBV7-2 and TRBJ1-2; 9 bases map to TRBD1. Germline V lookup: CDR1 SGHTA, CDR2 FQGNSA. With V trimmed by 5 bases and J by 5 bases, 15 bases remained unmatched. This CDR3 contains 17 residues. CDR3 amino acids: CASSIKNRGPQRYGYTF. CDR3 nucleotide sequence: TGTGCCAGCAGCATAAAAAACAGGGGGCCACAGAGATATGGCTACACCTTC.

The table lists this clone with a count of one. V usage is TRBV13 and J usage is TRBJ2-1; the D gene is possibly TRBD2 (7 bases). The CDR3 is made up of 16 amino acids. Germline V gives CDR1 PRHDT, CDR2 FYEKMQ (reference sequence). The V and J ends lost 3 bases and 0 bases respectively, with 12 bases between them. CDR3 sequence reads: CASSLGGRSSYNEQFF. The CDR3 coding sequence is TGTGCCAGCAGCTTGGGGGGGCGAAGCTCCTACAATGAGCAGTTCTTC.

J is TRBJ1-2 and V is TRBV28; TRBD1 is a possible D gene (6 bases). Germline values: CDR1 MDHEN, CDR2 SYDVKM. CDR3 length: 14 amino acids. V dropped 6 bases and J dropped 7 bases, with 18 bases sitting between them. CDR3 sequence: CASRPRNRDGGYTF. The CDR3, as DNA: TGTGCCAGCAGACCCCGAAACAGGGACGGTGGCTACACCTTC.

This chain links TRBV18 with TRBJ2-1; D may be TRBD1 (5 bases). Germline CDR1 is KGHSH and CDR2 is LQKENI. The CDR3 loop spans 14 amino acids. V was shortened by 0 bases and J by 6 bases, with 9 bases between the two germline ends. The DNA of the CDR3 is TGTGCCAGCTCACCACCATCGACAGCCAATGAGCAGTTCTTC. Protein product: CASSPPSTANEQFF.

This sequence joins TRBV7-9 and TRBJ2-5; D is possibly TRBD2 (7 bases). The ends were cut back, 5 bases at V and 4 bases at J, with 20 bases in the middle. This CDR3 region has 16 residues. Germline-derived CDR1 and CDR2 are SEHNR and FQNEAQ (reference sequence). The CDR3 DNA sequence: TGTGCCAGCAGCCCCGTCTTGGGGGGGGGCCGAGAGACCCAGTACTTC. Translated, it gives CASSPVLGGGRETQYF.

The chain is built from TRBV30 and TRBJ2-7; a weak D match, TRBD1 (6 bases). V was pared by 0 bases and J by 7 bases, with 16 bases between. This CDR3 region has 14 residues. The V gene's germline CDR1 is GTSNPN and CDR2 SVGIG (reference sequence). CDR3 sequence reads: CAWSVPAGAGEQYF. The DNA for the CDR3 is TGTGCCTGGAGTGTTCCCGCAGGGGCAGGGGAGCAGTACTTC.

This clone was counted once. CDR3 sequence reads: CATRISQNNEQFF. As DNA, the CDR3 is TGTGCCACCAGGATATCACAGAACAATGAGCAGTTCTTC. The chain couples TRBV15 to TRBJ2-1; no clear D. The germline CDR1 and CDR2 sequences are LNHNV and YYDKDF (reference sequence). CDR3 length equals 13 residues. Trimming removed 6 bases from V and 5 bases from J, with 11 bases in between.

J is TRBJ2-3 and V is TRBV11-2; TRBD2 agrees at 16 bases. CDR3 length: 19 amino acids. The trim removed 5 bases at V and 2 bases at J, leaving 10 bases unmatched. Germline V gene lookup returns CDR1 SGHAT and CDR2 FQNNGV. The CDR3 protein is CASSPGLAGGPSVTDTQYF. The CDR3 DNA follows: TGTGCCAGCAGCCCGGGACTAGCGGGGGGGCCGTCAGTCACAGATACGCAGTATTTT.

The V gene is TRBV14, the J gene TRBJ1-1; 10 bases are a match to TRBD1. Trimming took 4 bases from V and 0 from J; bases not matched to a gene: 11. The length of the CDR3 is 18 residues. Germline CDR1 and CDR2: SGHDN and FVKESK. The CDR3 nucleotides read TGTGCCAGCAGCCTCCGGGACAGGGGTCCCCCATTGAACACTGAAGCTTTCTTT. Its translation is CASSLRDRGPPLNTEAFF. Combining the CDR3 with reference TRBV14 and TRBJ1-1 gives the whole variable domain EAGVTQFPSHSVIEKGQTVTLRCDPISGHDNLYWYRRVMGKEIKFLLHFVKESKQDESGMPNNRFLAERTGGTYSTLKVQPAELEDSGVYFCASSLRDRGPPLNTEAFFGQGTRLTVV.

V gene TRBV27 combines with J gene TRBJ2-1; perhaps TRBD1 as D (6 bases). In germline, CDR1 is MNHEY, CDR2 SMNVEV (reference sequence). CDR3 length: 17 amino acids. The V gene lost 7 bases and the J gene lost 0 bases, with 19 bases spanning the gap. The CDR3 coding sequence is TGTGCCAGCATTCCCCTAGGGGGACCCAGCTCCTACAATGAGCAGTTCTTC. Translating it yields CASIPLGGPSSYNEQFF.

This chain joins TRBV5-4 and TRBJ1-1, with D perhaps matching TRBD1 (5 bases). V lost 0 bases and J lost 4, with 13 bases in between. The CDR3 is 15 amino acids. The germline V gene encodes CDR1 SGHNT and CDR2 YYREEE (reference sequence). CDR3 sequence: CASSLGRGRGTEAFF. The CDR3, as DNA: TGTGCCAGCAGCTTGGGGCGGGGCAGAGGCACTGAAGCTTTCTTT.

J is TRBJ1-1 and V is TRBV6-5; 9 nucleotides line up with TRBD1. CDR3 length: 14 amino acids. From germline, CDR1 is MNHEY and CDR2 SVGAGI. The ends lost 6 bases at V and 1 base at J; junction bases unmatched: 3. Here the CDR3 reads CASSLTGGNTEAFF. The CDR3 DNA is TGTGCCAGCAGCTTGACAGGGGGGAACACTGAAGCTTTCTTT.

This chain joins TRBV27 and TRBJ2-7; D uncertain. The germline V gene has CDR1 MNHEY and CDR2 SMNVEV (reference sequence). The CDR3 sequence is 12 residues long. V lost 6 bases to trimming and J lost 3 bases, with 9 bases between them. The CDR3, as DNA: TGTGCCAGCAGGCGCGGCATCTACGAGCAGTACTTC. Its protein is CASRRGIYEQYF.

This chain connects TRBV11-3 to TRBJ1-3; 7 bases match TRBD1. Per the germline V gene, CDR1 is SGHNT and CDR2 is YENEEA. Germline trimming cut 6 bases from V and 0 bases from J; bases unmatched to any gene: 8. This CDR3 contains 16 residues. The CDR3 sequence is CASRRRTGVSGNTIYF. In DNA, the CDR3 is TGTGCCAGCAGGCGAAGAACAGGGGTCTCTGGAAACACCATATATTTT.

The V call is TRBV27, the J call TRBJ1-2, with 10 bases that match TRBD1. Germline V CDR1 and CDR2: MNHEY, SMNVEV (reference sequence). The CDR3 contains 14 residues. The V and J ends lost 5 bases and 5 bases, in that order; junction bases with no gene match: 5. As DNA, the CDR3 is TGTGCCAGCAGTCCCTGGGACAGGGGATATGGCTACACCTTC. Amino acids: CASSPWDRGYGYTF.

V and J are TRBV7-2 and TRBJ1-5; tentatively, D is TRBD1 (5 bases). The length of the CDR3 is 17 residues. CDR1 and CDR2 from the germline V gene are SGHTA and FQGNSA. The V gene lost 1 base and the J gene lost 4 bases, with 17 bases spanning the gap. The CDR3 protein is CASSLEWAGGMNQPQHF. The CDR3 DNA reads as TGTGCCAGCAGCTTAGAATGGGCCGGGGGTATGAATCAGCCCCAGCATTTT.

This sequence joins TRBV29-1 and TRBJ2-7; D is unclear. Germline V gene sequence: CDR1 SQVTM, CDR2 ANQGSEA. The CDR3 is 11 residues long. Deletions cut 6 bases from V and 6 bases from J, with 12 bases between. CDR3 sequence (DNA): TGCAGCGTCGCGACTCGTGGCGAGCAGTACTTC. Translation: CSVATRGEQYF.

The table lists this clone with a count of one. The rearrangement links TRBV27 to TRBJ1-5, with a possible D match to TRBD1 (6 bases). Trimming removed 4 bases at V and 7 bases at J, with 11 bases between. The CDR3 length is 13 residues. Germline V CDR1 and CDR2: MNHEY, SMNVEV (reference sequence). The CDR3 is CASSSWGGQPQHF. The CDR3 DNA is TGTGCCAGCAGTTCTTGGGGGGGCCAGCCCCAGCATTTT.